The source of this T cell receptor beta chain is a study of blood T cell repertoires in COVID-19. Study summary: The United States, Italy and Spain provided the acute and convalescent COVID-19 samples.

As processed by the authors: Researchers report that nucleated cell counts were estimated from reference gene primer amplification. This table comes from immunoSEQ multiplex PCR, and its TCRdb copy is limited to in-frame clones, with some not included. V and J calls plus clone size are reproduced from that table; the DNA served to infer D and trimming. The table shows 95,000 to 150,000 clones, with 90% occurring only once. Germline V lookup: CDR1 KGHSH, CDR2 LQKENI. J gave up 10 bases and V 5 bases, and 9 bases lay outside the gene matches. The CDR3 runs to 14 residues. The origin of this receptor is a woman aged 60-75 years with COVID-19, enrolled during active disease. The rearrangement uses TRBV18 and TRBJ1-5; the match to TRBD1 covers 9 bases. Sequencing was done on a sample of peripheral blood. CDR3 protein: CASSKDRGVLPQHF. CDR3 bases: TGTGCCAGCTCAAAGGACAGGGGCGTCCTCCCCCAGCATTTT.